This is a list of T cell receptor beta chains from one sample in a study of Graves' ophthalmopathy and Graves' hyperthyroidism. In TCRdb, the multiplex PCR reads were re-called with MiXCR into one record per CDR3 protein. Found here are 560,000 or so distinct CDR3 sequences, under 40% of them singletons; the top ten hold 3.5% to 4.5%. Sequencing was performed on peripheral blood or thyroid tissue (not recorded which). Receptors originate from an adult man with Graves' hyperthyroidism. CDR3s include the opening cysteine and the closing phenylalanine or tryptophan.

j_gene | v_gene | CDR3aa
TRBJ2-3 | TRBV7-2 | CASRGGRWAEGPDTQYF
TRBJ2-7 | TRBV2 | CASSHLSGSYEQYF
TRBJ2-7 | TRBV29-1 | CSVEDQGYGQYF
TRBJ1-5 | TRBV11-2 | CASSRGPHNQPQHF
TRBJ2-7 | TRBV15 | CASSLGTGDREQYF
TRBJ1-1 | TRBV7-9 | CASSSGAGTGSNTEAFF
TRBJ1-2 | TRBV12-3/TRBV12-4 | CASRPRGGSNYGYTF
TRBJ2-2 | TRBV2 | CASSDTRGPNGELFF
TRBJ2-3 | TRBV9 | CASSVAGDSTDTQYF
TRBJ2-2 | TRBV7-9 | CVSSLTSGRNTGELFF
TRBJ1-1 | TRBV19 | CASRARGGGTEAFF
TRBJ1-5 | TRBV12-3/TRBV12-4 | CAGGLAPTQPQHF
TRBJ1-1 | TRBV12-3/TRBV12-4 | CASSPYRGQEAFF
TRBJ2-7 | TRBV7-2 | CASSLGGLAGAYNEQYF
TRBJ2-1 | TRBV15 | CATSRDSVAGDRSYNEQFF
TRBJ2-7 | TRBV7-9 | CASSLEAWGSYEQYF
TRBJ2-2 | TRBV7-9 | CASSIPGWDTGELFF
TRBJ2-6 | TRBV29-1 | CSTPGHSGANVLTF
- | TRBV12-3/TRBV12-4 | CASSFRSYNEQFF
TRBJ1-2 | TRBV2 | CASSPNRGAHGYGYTF
TRBJ1-1 | TRBV5-1 | CASSRETGDNEAFF
TRBJ1-4 | TRBV24-1 | CATSDWGQPTNEKLFF